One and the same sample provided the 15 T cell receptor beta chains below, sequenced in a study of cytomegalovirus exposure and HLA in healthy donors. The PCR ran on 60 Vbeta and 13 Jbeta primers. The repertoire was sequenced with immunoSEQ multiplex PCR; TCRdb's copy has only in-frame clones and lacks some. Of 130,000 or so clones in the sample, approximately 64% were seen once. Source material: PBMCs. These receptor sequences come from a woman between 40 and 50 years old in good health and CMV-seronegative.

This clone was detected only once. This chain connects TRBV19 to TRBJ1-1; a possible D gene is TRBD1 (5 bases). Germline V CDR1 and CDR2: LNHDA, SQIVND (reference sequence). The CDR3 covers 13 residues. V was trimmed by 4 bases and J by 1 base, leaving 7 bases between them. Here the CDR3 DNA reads TGTGCCAGTAGTAGGGGGGAGAACACTGAAGCTTTCTTT. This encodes CASSRGENTEAFF.

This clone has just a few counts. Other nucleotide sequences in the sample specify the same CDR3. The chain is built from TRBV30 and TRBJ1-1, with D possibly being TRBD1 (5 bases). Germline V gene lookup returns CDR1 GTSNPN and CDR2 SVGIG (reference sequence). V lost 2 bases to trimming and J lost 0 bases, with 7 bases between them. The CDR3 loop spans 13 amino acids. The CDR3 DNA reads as TGTGCCTGGAGTCGACAGTTGAACACTGAAGCTTTCTTT. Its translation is CAWSRQLNTEAFF.

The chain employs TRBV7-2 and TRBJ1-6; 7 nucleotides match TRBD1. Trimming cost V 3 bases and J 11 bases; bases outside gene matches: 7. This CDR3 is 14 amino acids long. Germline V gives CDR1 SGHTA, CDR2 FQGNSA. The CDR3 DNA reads TGTGCCAGCAGCTTCGCGACAGGGTCCCCACCCCTCCACTTT. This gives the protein CASSFATGSPPLHF.

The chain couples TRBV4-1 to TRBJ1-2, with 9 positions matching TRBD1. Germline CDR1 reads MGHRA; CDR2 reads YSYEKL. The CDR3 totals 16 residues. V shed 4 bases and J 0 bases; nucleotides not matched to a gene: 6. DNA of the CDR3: TGCGCCAGCAGCCTCGGACAGGGGTTAGCTAACTATGGCTACACCTTC. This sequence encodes CASSLGQGLANYGYTF.

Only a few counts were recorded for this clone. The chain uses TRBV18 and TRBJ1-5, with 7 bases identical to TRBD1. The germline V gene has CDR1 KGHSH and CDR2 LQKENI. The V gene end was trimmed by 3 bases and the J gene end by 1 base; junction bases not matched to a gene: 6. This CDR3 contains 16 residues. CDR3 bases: TGTGCCAGCTCACCGCGACAGGGTGAGAGCAATCAGCCCCAGCATTTT. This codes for CASSPRQGESNQPQHF. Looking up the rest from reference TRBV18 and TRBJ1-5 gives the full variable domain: NAGVMQNPRHLVRRRGQEARLRCSPMKGHSHVYWYRQLPEEGLKFMVYLQKENIIDESGMPKERFSAEFPKEGPSILRIQQVVRGDSAAYFCASSPRQGESNQPQHFGDGTRLSIL.

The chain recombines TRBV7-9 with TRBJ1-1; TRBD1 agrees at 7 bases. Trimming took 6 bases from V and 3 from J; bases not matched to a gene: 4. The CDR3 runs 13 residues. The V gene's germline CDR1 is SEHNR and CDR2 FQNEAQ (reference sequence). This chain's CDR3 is CASSDRDHTEAFF. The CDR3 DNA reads TGTGCCAGCAGTGACAGGGACCACACTGAAGCTTTCTTT.

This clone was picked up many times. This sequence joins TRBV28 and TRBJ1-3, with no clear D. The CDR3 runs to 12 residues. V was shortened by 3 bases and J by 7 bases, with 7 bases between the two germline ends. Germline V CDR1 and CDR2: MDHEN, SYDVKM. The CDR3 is CASSFRVNTIYF. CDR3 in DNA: TGTGCCAGCAGTTTTCGGGTGAACACCATATATTTT.

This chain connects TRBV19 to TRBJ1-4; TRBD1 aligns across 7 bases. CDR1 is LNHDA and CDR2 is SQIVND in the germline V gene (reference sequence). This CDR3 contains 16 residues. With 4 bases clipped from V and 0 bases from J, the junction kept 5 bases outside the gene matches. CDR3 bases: TGTGCCAGTAGTACGCCAGGGGGAACAACTAATGAAAAACTGTTTTTT. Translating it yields CASSTPGGTTNEKLFF.

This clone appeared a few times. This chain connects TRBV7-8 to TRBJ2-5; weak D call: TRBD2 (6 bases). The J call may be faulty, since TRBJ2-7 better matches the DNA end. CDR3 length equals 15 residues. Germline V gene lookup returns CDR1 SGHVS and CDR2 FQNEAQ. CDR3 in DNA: TGTGCCAGCAGCCCCCGGGGGAGGAGCTCCTACGAGCAGTACTTC. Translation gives CASSPRGRSSYEQYF.

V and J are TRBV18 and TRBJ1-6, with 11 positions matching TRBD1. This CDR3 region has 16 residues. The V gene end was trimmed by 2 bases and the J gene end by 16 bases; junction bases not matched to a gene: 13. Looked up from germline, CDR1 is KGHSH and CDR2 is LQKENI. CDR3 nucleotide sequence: TGTGCCAGCTCACCATTCGACTCGGGACAGGGGGGACCTCTCCACTTT. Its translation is CASSPFDSGQGGPLHF.

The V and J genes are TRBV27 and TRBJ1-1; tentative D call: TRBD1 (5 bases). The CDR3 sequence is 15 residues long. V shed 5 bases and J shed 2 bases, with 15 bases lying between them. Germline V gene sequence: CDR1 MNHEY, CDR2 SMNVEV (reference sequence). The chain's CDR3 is CASSMAGRLNTEAFF. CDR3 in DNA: TGTGCCAGCAGTATGGCGGGACGGTTAAACACTGAAGCTTTCTTT.

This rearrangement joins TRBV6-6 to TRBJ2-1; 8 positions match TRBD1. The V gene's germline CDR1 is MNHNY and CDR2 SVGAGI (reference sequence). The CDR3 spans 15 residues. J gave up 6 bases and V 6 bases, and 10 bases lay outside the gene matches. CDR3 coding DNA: TGTGCCAGCAGACCAACCGGGACAGGCGGCAATGAGCAGTTCTTC. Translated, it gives CASRPTGTGGNEQFF.

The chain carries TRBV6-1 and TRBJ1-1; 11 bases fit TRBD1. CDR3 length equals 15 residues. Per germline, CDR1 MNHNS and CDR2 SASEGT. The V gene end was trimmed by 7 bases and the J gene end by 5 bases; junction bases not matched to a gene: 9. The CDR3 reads CASTRTGGAGTEAFF. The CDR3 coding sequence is TGTGCCAGCACGAGGACAGGGGGCGCCGGAACTGAAGCTTTCTTT.

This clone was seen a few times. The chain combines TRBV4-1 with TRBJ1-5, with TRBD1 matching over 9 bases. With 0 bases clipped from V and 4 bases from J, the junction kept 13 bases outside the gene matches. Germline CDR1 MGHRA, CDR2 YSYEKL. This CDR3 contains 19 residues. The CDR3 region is CASSQEDWGGQGLNQPQHF. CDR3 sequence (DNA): TGCGCCAGCAGCCAAGAGGATTGGGGGGGACAGGGACTAAATCAGCCCCAGCATTTT.

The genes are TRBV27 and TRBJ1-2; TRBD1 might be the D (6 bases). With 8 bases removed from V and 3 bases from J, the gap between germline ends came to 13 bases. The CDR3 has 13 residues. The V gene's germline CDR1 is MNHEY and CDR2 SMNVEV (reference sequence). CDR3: CASGGPGYYGYTF. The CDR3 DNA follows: TGTGCCAGCGGGGGCCCAGGGTACTATGGCTACACCTTC.